This TCR beta chain came from a study of shared clonotypes between healthy human individuals. Looking at the study overall: Per donor, three plates held CD4 naive cells, three held CD4 memory, two held CD8 naive and one held CD8 memory.

Using immunoSEQ multiplex PCR, the repertoire was profiled, and TCRdb retains in-frame clones only, with some absent. The profile covers 2,500,000 or so clones, with approximately 92% appearing a single time and over 0.12% taken by the ten largest. Germline V gene data show CDR1 as SGHRS and CDR2 as YFSETQ. Germline trimming cut 10 bases from V and 4 bases from J; bases unmatched to any gene: 7. The CDR3 totals 13 residues. What was sequenced was naive CD4+ T cells sorted from blood. Noted subset: CD45RA+ positively selected. The chain employs TRBV5-1 and TRBJ2-5, with 10 bases lining up with TRBD2. The receptor comes from a man in his late teens or twenties in good health. The CDR3 nucleotides are TGCGCCTGTCAGCGGGAGGGAATAGAGACCCAGTACTTC. Residues: CACQREGIETQYF.